This section outlines one TCR beta chain sequence together with its context. This clone's antigen is unknown. No base quality information exists; no much larger clone differs at one position. Library preparation used the immunoSEQ multiplex PCR assay. The table was pulled from immuneACCESS by TCRdb, which kept in-frame rearrangements only. Such tables lose some clones; where checked, under half of the loss comes from unresolved V genes, and the rest has no known cause. The sample contains almost 550,000 clones, approximately 80% of them found a single time. More than 0.01% of the sample goes to the ten largest clones. The data originate from a study of shared T cell receptors in the human thymus (dated by TCRdb to about 2021). Study-level background: The study investigated the way shared, self-reactive T-cell receptor alpha chains are produced in the human thymus.

The CDR3 covers 12 residues, taking in both the cysteine and the phenylalanine. Only CDR3 DNA is held: 36 bases, read in frame from base 1. V sheds 2 bases and J sheds 7 bases, leaving 8 bases between their ends. CDR1 and CDR2, looked up from the germline V gene, are SNHLY and FYNNEI. These same records also appear under a second study, on human thymus T cells. As the second publication notes: Donors were immunologically healthy infants undergoing open corrective cardiac surgery for congenital heart defects in Finland. The thymus tissue came from surgical resects taken out during corrective cardiac surgery. V and J gene segment usage appeared biased in both thymic and peripheral blood repertoires. The related research reported highly overlapping thymic TCR repertoires among unrelated individuals. The study used under 10 infant thymus samples plus four related peripheral blood samples to characterize TCR alpha and beta repertoires. Donor ages ranging from about 6 to 244 days were recorded, and more than five male and a couple of female infants were included in the cohort. After being mechanically released from the tissue, thymocytes were kept at -70 degrees C in pellets of about 8.5-32 million cells. A QIAsymphony instrument was used to extract genomic DNA from the frozen cell pellets. The immunoSEQ multiplex PCR assay was used to amplify the TCRB and TCRAD loci from a standardized amount of quality-controlled genomic DNA. The amplicons covered the V(D)J region and were long enough to include the CDR3 and to identify the V and J genes. Amplicon sequencing was performed on an Illumina platform through the commercial immunoSEQ service. Primer bias and sequencing errors were corrected using previously described methods, and TCRAD and TCRB definitions followed the IMGT database. Analysis of the repertoires was done with immunoSEQ Analyzer 3.0 and VDJTools and included basic statistics, V/J segment usage, diversity estimates, rarefaction and pairwise overlap. Chao1, ChaoE, Efron-Thisted, Shannon and inverse Simpson indices were used to estimate diversity, which was also estimated on datasets down-sampled to the smallest sample. Repertoire overlap was determined by strict matching of CDR3 nucleotide sequence, V gene and J gene, and Jaccard-based multidimensional scaling clustering was applied. On average, thymus samples gave roughly 740,000 unique TCRB clonotypes, whereas blood samples gave 75,000 to 95,000.

Recombination joined TRBV2 with TRBJ1-2, with a weak D call of TRBD1 (5 bases match). This sequence was found in a boy under two years old with a congenital heart defect. Donor details come from another sample of the same person, matched by shared clones. Material for sequencing was thymocytes. For the CDR3, the sequence is CASSERGFGYTF. The bases are TGTGCCAGCAGTGAAAGGGGATTTGGCTACACCTTC.